These 10 T cell receptor beta chains originate from one sample sequenced in a study of blood T cell repertoires in COVID-19 (dated by TCRdb to the early 2020s). The library was built by means of the immunoSEQ multiplex PCR assay. TCRdb's version of the immuneACCESS table is confined to in-frame rearrangements and falls short of the full clone set. An unresolved V gene accounts for under half of the shortfall where checked; the remainder is of unknown origin. The sample data list around 300,000 clones, and 80% to 90% of these were observed just once. The top ten clonotypes cover less than 6.5% of the sample. Sequencing was carried out using PBMCs or T cells enriched from blood (not recorded which). These receptors all stem from a man aged 25-45 years who had recovered from COVID-19.

The chain couples TRBV6-5 to TRBJ1-2, with D maybe TRBD1 (6 bases). Trimming cost V 6 bases and J 9 bases, with 20 bases left between them. Germline V gene data show CDR1 as MNHEY and CDR2 as SVGAGI. CDR3 length equals 14 residues. The DNA for the CDR3 is TGTGCCAGCAGACCCGGCCAGGACAGATTTAGCTACACCTTC. Translation gives CASRPGQDRFSYTF.

The J gene is TRBJ2-7, the V gene TRBV28; weak D call: TRBD2 (6 bases). This CDR3 is built from 16 residues. CDR1 and CDR2 (germline): MDHEN, SYDVKM. V was trimmed by 3 bases and J by 2 bases, leaving 17 bases between them. CDR3 sequence: CASSFPRRENTYEQYF. The CDR3 DNA sequence: TGTGCCAGCAGTTTCCCTCGGAGGGAGAACACCTACGAGCAGTACTTC.

This clone occurred once. The chain links TRBV18 to TRBJ1-6, with TRBD1 matching over 10 bases. The CDR3 has 18 amino acids. CDR1 and CDR2 from the germline V gene are KGHSH and LQKENI. Trimming cost V 3 bases and J 9 bases; bases outside gene matches: 14. CDR3 loop: CASSPSPQTGGAGSPLHF. The DNA for the CDR3 is TGTGCCAGCTCACCGAGCCCTCAGACAGGGGGCGCGGGTTCACCCCTCCACTTT.

This clone appeared a single time. V and J are TRBV4-1 and TRBJ2-1; 10 nucleotides agree with TRBD2. V lost 0 bases and J lost 4; bases outside the gene matches: 6. The CDR3 contains 17 residues. Germline V lookup: CDR1 MGHRA, CDR2 YSYEKL. CDR3 DNA: TGCGCCAGCAGCCAAGATCATCTAGCGGGGGCGTACAATGAGCAGTTCTTC. Translated, it gives CASSQDHLAGAYNEQFF.

This clone occurred once. The chain joins TRBV21-1 to TRBJ1-2; no DNA check was done on the table's D call, TRBD1. TRBV21-1 corresponds to a pseudogene. CDR3 length: 17 residues. CDR3 in DNA: TGTGCCAGCAGCGGCCGGGACAGGGAAAGTCCGGACTATGGCTACACCTTC. This codes for CASSGRDRESPDYGYTF.

The CDR3 DNA sequence: TGTGCCAGCAGCGTAGGACAGGGTTCACCCCTCCACTTT. It yields the protein CASSVGQGSPLHF. This chain connects TRBV9 to TRBJ1-6; 7 nucleotides align to TRBD1. V dropped 0 bases and J dropped 9; count of bases not matched to a gene: 0. This CDR3 has 13 amino acids. Germline CDR1 and CDR2: SGDLS and YYNGEE.

The chain recombines TRBV7-8 with TRBJ2-3, with 9 bases lining up with TRBD1. CDR3 length: 17 residues. J gave up 0 bases and V 5 bases, and 9 bases lay outside the gene matches. The germline V gene encodes CDR1 SGHVS and CDR2 FQNEAQ. This CDR3 reads CASSTYPGTGSTDTQYF. CDR3 DNA sequence: TGTGCCAGCAGCACCTACCCCGGGACAGGGAGCACAGATACGCAGTATTTT.

The CDR3, as DNA: TGTGCCAGCAGCCAAGAGGGAGCGGGGGGTCCCTCCTACGAGCAGTACTTC. Translation: CASSQEGAGGPSYEQYF. The V gene is TRBV4-2, the J gene TRBJ2-7; 9 bases map to TRBD2. The CDR3 consists of 17 residues. Germline loops: CDR1 LGHNA, CDR2 YNFKEQ. J lost 0 bases, V lost 0 bases, and 6 bases had no gene match.

The V call is TRBV2, the J call TRBJ2-2; 8 bases are a match to TRBD2. Looked up from germline, CDR1 is SNHLY and CDR2 is FYNNEI. The CDR3 runs 13 residues. J gave up 5 bases and V 7 bases, and 3 bases lay outside the gene matches. Here the CDR3 DNA reads TGTGCCAGCACGCGGGGGGCTACCGGGGAGCTGTTTTTT. Amino acid sequence: CASTRGATGELFF.

The rearrangement links TRBV18 to TRBJ1-2; a weak D match, TRBD1 (5 bases). The germline V gene encodes CDR1 KGHSH and CDR2 LQKENI. CDR3 length: 14 residues. Between the trimmed V and J ends, which lost 3 bases and 7 bases, there was a span of 15 bases. The DNA of the CDR3 is TGTGCCAGCTCACCCTCCGGAGGGGTGGTTGGCTACACCTTC. This encodes CASSPSGGVVGYTF.